Listed here are 25 T cell receptor beta chains from one sample, sequenced in a study of radiation and T cells in renal cell carcinoma. This table comes from immunoSEQ multiplex PCR, and its TCRdb copy is limited to in-frame clones, with some not included. Here the sample spans 120,000 or so clones, over 75% being singletons. Time point: blood 2 weeks post-SBRT. The treatment is: 15 Gy SBRT to primary tumor, nephrectomy 4 weeks later. This specimen was blood, taken from a patient whose treatment included radiotherapy and nephrectomy. The receptors were gathered from a man aged 45-60 years with renal cell carcinoma.

The chain couples TRBV30 to TRBJ2-5; TRBD1 matches 7 bases. The junction had 6 bases not matched to a gene; V was cut back by 3 bases and J by 5 bases. Germline CDR1 GTSNPN, CDR2 SVGIG (reference sequence). CDR3 length: 13 residues. CDR3 amino acids: CAWRKQGLETQYF. The DNA of the CDR3 is TGTGCCTGGAGAAAACAGGGGCTGGAGACCCAGTACTTC.

The chain joins TRBV19 to TRBJ2-3; TRBD2 aligns across 7 bases. The V gene end was trimmed by 5 bases and the J gene end by 5 bases; junction bases not matched to a gene: 7. Per germline, CDR1 LNHDA and CDR2 SQIVND (reference sequence). The CDR3 loop spans 14 amino acids. DNA of the CDR3: TGTGCCAGTAGTTCACGGACTAGGGGAGATACGCAGTATTTT. This translates into CASSSRTRGDTQYF.

The genes are TRBV6-5 and TRBJ2-5; D is uncertain. Per the germline V gene, CDR1 is MNHEY and CDR2 is SVGAGI. V shed 6 bases and J shed 4 bases, with 12 bases lying between them. The CDR3 extends over 13 amino acids. The CDR3 sequence is CASSPDPSETQYF. In DNA, the CDR3 is TGTGCCAGCAGCCCAGACCCATCAGAGACCCAGTACTTC.

This clone was seen a handful of times. The V gene is TRBV7-6, the J gene TRBJ1-1; D gene unclear. Trimming took off 5 bases at V and 1 base at J, with 8 bases between the two ends. The germline V gene has CDR1 SGHVS and CDR2 FNYEAQ. This CDR3 spans 13 amino acids. The CDR3 loop is CASSQRANTEAFF. In DNA, the CDR3 is TGTGCCAGCAGCCAACGGGCGAACACTGAAGCTTTCTTT.

The chain links TRBV19 to TRBJ1-5; no reliable D call. Germline V lookup: CDR1 LNHDA, CDR2 SQIVND (reference sequence). Trimming cost V 4 bases and J 3 bases, with 16 bases left between them. The CDR3 contains 16 residues. The CDR3 region is CASSSYGEVINQPQHF. CDR3 nucleotides: TGTGCCAGTAGTAGCTATGGGGAGGTAATCAATCAGCCCCAGCATTTT.

The chain uses TRBV11-1 and TRBJ2-7; 7 positions match TRBD1. V lost 4 bases, J lost 5 bases, and 8 bases stayed unmatched. The CDR3 loop spans 14 amino acids. In germline, CDR1 is SGHAT, CDR2 FQDESV (reference sequence). CDR3 in amino acids: CASSSSTGFNEQYF. The CDR3 nucleotides read TGTGCCAGCAGCTCATCGACAGGGTTCAACGAGCAGTACTTC. Combining the CDR3 with reference TRBV11-1 and TRBJ2-7 gives the whole variable domain EAEVAQSPRYKITEKSQAVAFWCDPISGHATLYWYRQILGQGPELLVQFQDESVVDDSQLPKDRFSAERLKGVDSTLKIQPAELGDSAMYLCASSSSTGFNEQYFGPGTRLTVT.

This chain links TRBV7-6 with TRBJ1-5; 8 bases map to TRBD1. The V gene end was trimmed by 5 bases and the J gene end by 3 bases; junction bases not matched to a gene: 15. Germline CDR1 and CDR2: SGHVS and FNYEAQ. CDR3 length equals 18 residues. This chain's CDR3 is CASSLTAATGVDNQPQHF. In DNA form, the CDR3 reads TGTGCCAGCAGCCTGACGGCCGCGACAGGGGTAGACAATCAGCCCCAGCATTTT.

This chain joins TRBV5-4 and TRBJ2-5; D could derive from TRBD1 or TRBD2 (5 bases each). CDR1 and CDR2 from the germline V gene are SGHNT and YYREEE (reference sequence). The CDR3 covers 15 residues. The V end lost 1 base, the J end lost 5 bases, and 15 bases lay between the germline ends. Written as DNA, the CDR3 is TGTGCCAGCAGCTTGAGTAGAGGGGCCGGGGAGACCCAGTACTTC. Protein sequence: CASSLSRGAGETQYF.

This chain joins TRBV4-3 and TRBJ2-7, with a possible D match to TRBD2 (6 bases). Trimming left V 0 bases short and J 6 bases short, with 18 bases between. Germline values: CDR1 LGHNA, CDR2 YSLEER. The CDR3 is 16 residues long. CDR3 DNA: TGCGCCAGCAGCCAAGACCCCTGGGAGGTAGCAGGCGAGCAGTACTTC. Translation: CASSQDPWEVAGEQYF.

The chain joins TRBV7-2 to TRBJ2-7, with D possibly being TRBD2 (6 bases). The germline CDR1 and CDR2 sequences are SGHTA and FQGNSA. This CDR3 has 15 residues. V lost 4 bases, J lost 2 bases, and 15 bases lay in between. This CDR3 is CASSSTRDLAYEQYF. The CDR3 DNA sequence: TGTGCCAGCAGCTCGACACGGGACTTAGCCTACGAGCAGTACTTC.

This clone came up a few times. V usage is TRBV2 and J usage is TRBJ1-2, with 8 bases fitting TRBD1. Trimming removed 6 bases from V and 6 bases from J; junction bases left unmatched: 9. The CDR3 is made up of 14 amino acids. Germline CDR1 is SNHLY and CDR2 is FYNNEI. CDR3 amino acids: CASRRTGIGDGYTF. DNA for the CDR3: TGTGCCAGCAGGAGGACAGGGATAGGGGATGGCTACACCTTC.

The chain recombines TRBV19 with TRBJ2-1, with D perhaps TRBD1 (5 bases). V was pared by 4 bases and J by 3 bases, with 7 bases between. Per germline, CDR1 LNHDA and CDR2 SQIVND (reference sequence). This CDR3 is built from 13 residues. DNA for the CDR3: TGTGCCAGTAGTACCGACAGCTACAATGAGCAGTTCTTC. This codes for CASSTDSYNEQFF.

V and J are TRBV12-5 and TRBJ2-7; possible D gene TRBD1, 6 bases. Germline V gene sequence: CDR1 LGHNT, CDR2 FRNRAP. With 7 bases removed from V and 2 bases from J, the gap between germline ends came to 12 bases. The CDR3 runs to 13 residues. CDR3 in amino acids: CASARQVTYEQYF. CDR3 coding DNA: TGTGCTAGTGCTCGACAGGTAACCTACGAGCAGTACTTC.

This chain links TRBV28 with TRBJ1-4; D is undetermined. Trimming removed 7 bases at V and 6 bases at J, with 6 bases between. Germline values: CDR1 MDHEN, CDR2 SYDVKM. This CDR3 contains 11 residues. The CDR3 DNA sequence: TGTGCCAGCACCTGGGATGAAAAACTGTTTTTT. It translates to CASTWDEKLFF.

This chain joins TRBV9 and TRBJ1-2; unclear D gene. The CDR3 sequence is 13 residues long. V was cut by 2 bases and J by 8 bases, with 13 bases left in between. Looked up from germline, CDR1 is SGDLS and CDR2 is YYNGEE. The CDR3 loop is CASSVSSWEGYTF. DNA of the CDR3: TGTGCCAGCAGCGTGAGTTCGTGGGAAGGCTACACCTTC.

The table lists this clone with a few counts. The gene calls are TRBV18 and TRBJ1-6; D gene unclear. Trimming pared 2 bases from V and 10 bases from J, leaving 12 bases between. CDR3 length equals 14 residues. The germline V gene encodes CDR1 KGHSH and CDR2 LQKENI. The CDR3 protein is CASSPESLGSPLHF. The DNA for the CDR3 is TGTGCCAGCTCACCAGAGAGCTTAGGGTCACCCCTCCACTTT.

The V gene is TRBV5-4, the J gene TRBJ2-1; 11 positions agree with TRBD2. The CDR3 runs 14 residues. The germline V gene encodes CDR1 SGHNT and CDR2 YYREEE (reference sequence). Losses at the gene ends were 7 bases for V and 6 bases for J; bases not matched to a gene: 6. CDR3 bases: TGTGCCAGCTACGTAGCGGGAGGGGGCAATGAGCAGTTCTTC. Its protein is CASYVAGGGNEQFF.

This clone was recorded a few times. This CDR3 reads CASSLTHSGGAQETQYF. CDR3 coding DNA: TGTGCCAGCAGCCTTACCCATAGCGGGGGGGCGCAAGAGACCCAGTACTTC. V usage is TRBV7-3 and J usage is TRBJ2-5; 11 bases align to TRBD2. CDR1 and CDR2 from the germline V gene are SGHTA and FQGTGA. V lost 5 bases and J lost 2; bases outside the gene matches: 10. The CDR3 consists of 17 residues.

The chain combines TRBV18 with TRBJ2-5; 8 positions agree with TRBD2. After removal of 6 bases from V and 3 bases from J, the junction contained 15 bases not matched to a gene. Germline CDR1 reads KGHSH; CDR2 reads LQKENI. The CDR3 has 17 amino acids. CDR3 amino acids: CASSSPKTSGNEETQYF. The CDR3 DNA reads TGTGCCAGCTCGTCCCCGAAAACTAGCGGCAACGAAGAGACCCAGTACTTC. The full variable domain, in which reference TRBV18 and TRBJ2-5 provide the parts outside the CDR3, is NAGVMQNPRHLVRRRGQEARLRCSPMKGHSHVYWYRQLPEEGLKFMVYLQKENIIDESGMPKERFSAEFPKEGPSILRIQQVVRGDSAAYFCASSSPKTSGNEETQYFGPGTRLLVL.

V usage is TRBV7-3 and J usage is TRBJ2-7; 10 bases match TRBD2. The CDR3 extends over 17 amino acids. V lost 3 bases and J lost 7; bases outside the gene matches: 15. Germline-derived CDR1 and CDR2 are SGHTA and FQGTGA. The CDR3 protein is CASSLTGNPSGRDEQYF. CDR3 bases: TGTGCCAGCAGCTTGACCGGCAACCCCAGCGGGAGGGATGAGCAGTACTTC.

This clone was detected a few times. This rearrangement joins TRBV7-9 to TRBJ1-1; the match to TRBD1 covers 9 bases. The V segment lost 5 bases and the J segment 0 bases; nucleotides outside the gene matches: 7. Germline V CDR1 and CDR2: SEHNR, FQNEAQ (reference sequence). The CDR3 sequence is 16 residues long. The CDR3 loop reads CASSLPGQGLNTEAFF. In DNA, the CDR3 is TGTGCCAGCAGCCTCCCGGGACAGGGTCTGAACACTGAAGCTTTCTTT.

The sample holds one count of this clone. V usage is TRBV5-1 and J usage is TRBJ2-3; 14 bases are shared with TRBD2. Germline V gene lookup returns CDR1 SGHRS and CDR2 YFSETQ. The CDR3 length is 16 residues. J was trimmed by 4 bases and V by 4 bases; bases with no gene match: 5. For the CDR3, the DNA is TGCGCCAGCAGCGGGGGACTAGCGGGAGTAGCAGATACGCAGTATTTT. It encodes CASSGGLAGVADTQYF.

The CDR3 sequence: CASSFKGSGYTF. The DNA for the CDR3 is TGTGCCAGCAGCTTTAAAGGGAGTGGCTACACCTTC. The rearrangement uses TRBV7-9 and TRBJ1-2; D is unresolved. Between the trimmed V and J ends, which lost 3 bases and 7 bases, there was a span of 9 bases. The CDR3 is 12 residues long. Germline V gene lookup returns CDR1 SEHNR and CDR2 FQNEAQ (reference sequence).

The V call is TRBV4-1, the J call TRBJ2-7; 8 positions agree with TRBD1. V dropped 0 bases and J dropped 5; count of bases not matched to a gene: 12. This CDR3 contains 17 residues. Germline V gives CDR1 MGHRA, CDR2 YSYEKL. Here the CDR3 DNA reads TGCGCCAGCAGCCAAGAAGTGGGACCGAACAGGGGGGACGAGCAGTACTTC. This codes for CASSQEVGPNRGDEQYF.

The gene calls are TRBV7-2 and TRBJ1-3, with D unclear. Trimming left V 6 bases short and J 4 bases short, with 13 bases between. The CDR3 has 14 amino acids. The germline V gene has CDR1 SGHTA and CDR2 FQGNSA. The CDR3 DNA reads as TGTGCCAGCAGTTTGATACTGGCAGGAAACACCATATATTTT. This encodes CASSLILAGNTIYF.